This T cell receptor (beta chain) was sequenced for a study of tumor-infiltrating lymphocytes in primary liver carcinoma. Overall study context: With diameters of roughly 4 to 10 cm, tumors were stage T1-T3 N0M0.

Notes on this clonotype: A read error may explain this, as a much larger clone is one base away.

The input was about 490 ng total RNA; TCR beta cDNA was made from it with a constant-region primer. Investigators got TCR beta libraries out of three nested multiplex PCR rounds, done with slightly modified ARM-PCR. It was with TRBV1-TRBV30 forward primers and a C-beta reverse primer that the first two PCR rounds were run, at roughly 11 cycles each. TCRdb used MiXCR to reprocess the multiplex PCR reads, holding one entry per CDR3 protein. The profile shows about 330,000 distinct CDR3 sequences, less than 70% of them singletons. The CDR3 sequence is 15 residues long. Germline assignment: CDR1 ENHRY and CDR2 SYGVKD. Unsorted whole blood served as the source of blood RNA, and germline DNA was extracted as well. Surgery was preceded by the collection of about 3.6 milliliters of peripheral blood.

The TCR was taken from a man between 40 and 49 years old with primary liver carcinoma and hepatitis B virus infection. This rearrangement joins TRBV10-3 to TRBJ1-1, with 10 bases that match TRBD1. Source material: peripheral blood. The CDR3 here is CATSEGQGENTEAFF. In DNA, the CDR3 is TGTGCCACCAGTGAAGGACAGGGGGAGAACACTGAAGCTTTCTTT.